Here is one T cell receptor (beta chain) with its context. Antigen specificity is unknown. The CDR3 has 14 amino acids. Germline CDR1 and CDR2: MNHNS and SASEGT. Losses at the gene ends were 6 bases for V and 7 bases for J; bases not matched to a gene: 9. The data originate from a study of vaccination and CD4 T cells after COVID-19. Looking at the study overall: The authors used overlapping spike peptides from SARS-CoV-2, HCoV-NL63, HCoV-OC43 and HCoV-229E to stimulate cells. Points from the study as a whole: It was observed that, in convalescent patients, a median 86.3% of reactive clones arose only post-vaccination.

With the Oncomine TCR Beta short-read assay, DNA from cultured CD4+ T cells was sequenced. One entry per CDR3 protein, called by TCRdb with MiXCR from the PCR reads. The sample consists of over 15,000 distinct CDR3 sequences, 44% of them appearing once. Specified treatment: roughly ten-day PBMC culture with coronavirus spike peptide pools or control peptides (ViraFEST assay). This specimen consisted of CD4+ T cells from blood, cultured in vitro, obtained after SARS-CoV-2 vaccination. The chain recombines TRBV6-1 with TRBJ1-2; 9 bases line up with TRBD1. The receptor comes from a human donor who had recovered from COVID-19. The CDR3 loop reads CASRPLGQGGGYTF. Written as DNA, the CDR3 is TGTGCCAGCAGACCTCTGGGACAGGGAGGTGGCTACACCTTC.